This T cell receptor beta chain stems from a study of radiation and T cells in renal cell carcinoma. The time point was: baseline pretreatment blood. Treatment given: 15 Gy SBRT to primary tumor, nephrectomy 4 weeks later. Remarks on this clone: Its antigen is not identified.

Broader study findings: In blood, top tumor clones expanded by 2 weeks, shrinking by 4.

The V gene end was trimmed by 2 bases and the J gene end by 4 bases; junction bases not matched to a gene: 7. Germline values: CDR1 MDHEN, CDR2 SYDVKM. The CDR3 loop spans 16 amino acids. The assay was immunoSEQ multiplex PCR, and TCRdb's table has in-frame clones only and misses some. The sample lists more than 140,000 clones; around 78% were seen once. The rearrangement joins TRBV28 to TRBJ2-2; 7 bases are a match to TRBD2. The sequences come from blood, collected from a patient whose treatment included radiotherapy and nephrectomy. The receptor was derived from a woman in her 50s with renal cell carcinoma. CDR3 coding DNA: TGTGCCAGCAGTTTAATCGGACTAGTAAGCACCGGGGAGCTGTTTTTT. Its protein is CASSLIGLVSTGELFF.